This T cell receptor (beta chain) was identified during a study of blood T cell repertoires in COVID-19. V lost 4 bases, J lost 1 base, and 6 bases stayed unmatched. This CDR3 region has 15 residues. Germline CDR1 is SGHNT and CDR2 is YYREEE (reference sequence). The method was immunoSEQ multiplex PCR; TCRdb's version includes in-frame clones alone and lacks a portion of them. The sample consists of nearly 110,000 clones, 70% to 85% of them appearing once. This clonotype originated in a woman aged 55-75 years with acute or convalescent COVID-19. The sequencing sample was made of peripheral blood. This chain joins TRBV5-4 and TRBJ2-5; 8 nucleotides align to TRBD1. The DNA of the CDR3 is TGTGCCAGCAGCACGACAGGGGACCTCCAAGAGACCCAGTACTTC. Its protein product is CASSTTGDLQETQYF.